Shown below are 10 T cell receptor beta chains from a single sample sequenced in a study of CD8 T cells in Susac syndrome. A quantity of about 0.45 to 1 ug RNA underwent reverse transcription using random hexamers. Using its own MiXCR run on the immunoSEQ multiplex PCR reads, TCRdb lists one record per CDR3 protein. The table lists under 200,000 distinct CDR3 sequences, about 96% of them singletons. Source material: CD4+ T cells from PBMCs. The source is a human donor with Susac syndrome.

The chain combines TRBV30 with TRBJ1-5; 8 positions agree with TRBD1. With 5 bases clipped from V and 7 bases from J, the junction kept 7 bases outside the gene matches. This CDR3 is built from 13 residues. The germline gives CDR1 GTSNPN, CDR2 SVGIG (reference sequence). The CDR3 bases are TGTGCCTGGGATCAGGGGGCCGGACAGCCCCAGCATTTT. Protein: CAWDQGAGQPQHF.

The DNA of the CDR3 is TGTGCCAGCAGCTTAGCCCCGGGGATGGAGACCCAGTACTTC. This sequence encodes CASSLAPGMETQYF. The V call is TRBV11-2, the J call TRBJ2-5; tentative D call: TRBD2 (5 bases). Germline CDR1 and CDR2: SGHAT and FQNNGV. This CDR3 has 14 residues. Trimming pared 1 base from V and 5 bases from J, leaving 11 bases between.

The chain has TRBV2 and TRBJ1-5; 7 bases fit TRBD1. This CDR3 spans 14 amino acids. CDR1 and CDR2 (germline): SNHLY, FYNNEI. V shed 6 bases, J shed 3 bases, and the junction held 5 bases outside the gene matches. The CDR3 reads CASSAGQVNQPQHF. DNA of the CDR3: TGTGCCAGCAGCGCCGGACAGGTCAATCAGCCCCAGCATTTT.

The chain couples TRBV29-1 to TRBJ1-1, with 7 nucleotides matching TRBD1. This CDR3 contains 14 residues. Trimming at V came to 4 bases and at J to 2 bases, leaving 7 bases not matched to a gene. The germline gives CDR1 SQVTM, CDR2 ANQGSEA. The CDR3: CSVGYRGGNTEAFF. The CDR3 DNA reads as TGCAGCGTTGGCTACAGGGGAGGAAACACTGAAGCTTTCTTT.

This clonotype was recorded once. This rearrangement joins TRBV3-1 to TRBJ2-7; tentatively, D is TRBD2 (6 bases). This CDR3 spans 14 amino acids. CDR1 LGHDT and CDR2 YNNKEL come from the germline V gene (reference sequence). V gave up 1 base and J gave up 0 bases, with 7 bases separating them. DNA for the CDR3: TGTGCCAGCAGCCAAGTGGGAGGCTCCTACGAGCAGTACTTC. Its protein product is CASSQVGGSYEQYF.

The CDR3 DNA sequence: TGTGCCAGCAGCACCCGACTGTCCTCTGGAAACACCATATATTTT. Its protein product is CASSTRLSSGNTIYF. V gene TRBV7-8 combines with J gene TRBJ1-3; D is unresolved. CDR3 length: 15 amino acids. The V end lost 5 bases, the J end lost 0 bases, and 11 bases lay between the germline ends. Germline V CDR1 and CDR2: SGHVS, FQNEAQ. The variable domain in full, with the rest retrieved from reference TRBV7-8 and TRBJ1-3, is GAGVSQSPRYKVAKRGQDVALRCDPISGHVSLFWYQQALGQGPEFLTYFQNEAQLDKSGLPSDRFFAERPEGSVSTLKIQRTQQEDSAVYLCASSTRLSSGNTIYFGEGSWLTVV.

The rearrangement links TRBV14 to TRBJ2-5; perhaps D is TRBD1 or TRBD2 (6 bases each). Germline V lookup: CDR1 SGHDN, CDR2 FVKESK. The CDR3 is 17 residues long. Trimming pared 3 bases from V and 5 bases from J, leaving 22 bases between. This CDR3 is CASSHSLFMGGEETQYF. CDR3 DNA sequence: TGTGCCAGCAGCCATTCACTGTTCATGGGGGGCGAGGAGACCCAGTACTTC.

This chain uses TRBV9 with TRBJ1-2; the D gene is possibly TRBD1 (6 bases). The ends were cut back, 3 bases at V and 4 bases at J, with 25 bases in the middle. Germline CDR1 and CDR2: SGDLS and YYNGEE. The CDR3 is 18 residues long. The CDR3 sequence: CASSAQSPVGGHLYGYTF. The CDR3 DNA reads as TGTGCCAGCAGCGCTCAGTCACCAGTGGGGGGCCACCTCTATGGCTACACCTTC.

This chain joins TRBV5-6 and TRBJ2-7, with D unresolved. V lost 3 bases and J 2 bases, leaving 21 bases between the germline ends. Germline CDR1 SGHDT, CDR2 YYEEEE. The CDR3 length is 17 residues. CDR3 loop: CASSSADRAWIAYEQYV. The CDR3 nucleotides read TGTGCCAGCAGCTCTGCGGATCGGGCCTGGATAGCCTACGAGCAGTACGTC.

The V call is TRBV7-2, the J call TRBJ2-5, with 9 bases matching TRBD1. J lost 4 bases, V lost 7 bases, and 4 bases had no gene match. The CDR3 sequence is 13 residues long. CDR1 and CDR2 from the germline V gene are SGHTA and FQGNSA. This CDR3 reads CASTPQGAETQYF. CDR3 coding DNA: TGTGCCAGCACCCCACAGGGGGCAGAGACCCAGTACTTC.